These 13 T cell receptor beta chains were sequenced from one sample in a study of blood T cell repertoires in COVID-19. Data came from immunoSEQ multiplex PCR; TCRdb stores just in-frame clones and leaves some out. The table shows some 29,000 clones, with roughly three quarters occurring only once. What was sequenced was peripheral blood. The receptors derive from a man between 65 and 80 years old with acute or convalescent COVID-19.

This chain connects TRBV28 to TRBJ1-1, with 7 nucleotides matching TRBD1. The CDR3 loop spans 13 amino acids. Per the germline V gene, CDR1 is MDHEN and CDR2 is SYDVKM. With V trimmed by 6 bases and J by 7 bases, 8 bases remained unmatched. The CDR3 coding sequence is TGTGCCAGCAGGACTACAGGGGTTGGTGAAGCTTTCTTT. It codes for CASRTTGVGEAFF.

The CDR3 is CASSPSGLAGVSSHTQYF. CDR3 DNA sequence: TGTGCCAGCAGTCCATCGGGACTAGCGGGAGTATCGTCCCATACGCAGTATTTT. The rearrangement uses TRBV6-6 and TRBJ2-3; TRBD2 matches at 14 bases. Germline trimming cut 5 bases from V and 7 bases from J; bases unmatched to any gene: 14. Germline V gives CDR1 MNHNY, CDR2 SVGAGI (reference sequence). The CDR3 covers 18 residues.

The chain has TRBV7-9 and TRBJ2-5; D is possibly TRBD2 (6 bases). Trimming took off 5 bases at V and 10 bases at J, with 17 bases between the two ends. Germline V gene sequence: CDR1 SEHNR, CDR2 FQNEAQ (reference sequence). The CDR3 contains 13 residues. CDR3 nucleotide sequence: TGTGCCAGCAGCGAGTCCTTCGCGGGAATCCAGTACTTC. It translates to CASSESFAGIQYF.

CDR3 loop: CASSSSSGGAWNEQFF. In DNA form, the CDR3 reads TGTGCCAGCAGCTCCTCTAGCGGGGGGGCCTGGAATGAGCAGTTCTTC. The genes are TRBV5-4 and TRBJ2-1; the match to TRBD2 covers 12 bases. The CDR3 runs to 16 residues. The trim removed 3 bases at V and 7 bases at J, leaving 8 bases unmatched. Germline V gene data show CDR1 as SGHNT and CDR2 as YYREEE (reference sequence).

CDR3 sequence reads: CARGGEPDTQYF. DNA for the CDR3: TGCGCCAGGGGCGGGGAGCCAGATACGCAGTATTTT. The V gene is TRBV10-1, the J gene TRBJ2-3; weak D call: TRBD2 (6 bases). The length of the CDR3 is 12 residues. The V gene lost 9 bases and the J gene lost 4 bases, with 11 bases spanning the gap. The V gene's germline CDR1 is WNHNN and CDR2 SYGVQD (reference sequence).

The chain employs TRBV5-1 and TRBJ2-3, with 10 bases aligning to TRBD1. CDR1 and CDR2 from the germline V gene are SGHRS and YFSETQ. CDR3 length: 15 amino acids. The V segment lost 0 bases and the J segment 4 bases; nucleotides outside the gene matches: 2. The CDR3: CASSLGQGAADTQYF. In DNA, the CDR3 is TGCGCCAGCAGCTTGGGACAGGGGGCGGCAGATACGCAGTATTTT.

The sample holds one count of this clone. The rearrangement uses TRBV5-4 and TRBJ2-4; the match to TRBD1 covers 7 bases. The CDR3 contains 16 residues. Losses at the gene ends were 4 bases for V and 0 bases for J; bases not matched to a gene: 7. The germline V gene has CDR1 SGHNT and CDR2 YYREEE (reference sequence). CDR3: CASSPGQVVAKNIQYF. The CDR3, as DNA: TGTGCCAGCAGCCCTGGACAGGTAGTAGCCAAAAACATTCAGTACTTC.

The gene calls are TRBV6-6 and TRBJ1-1; 8 nucleotides line up with TRBD1. Trimming took 7 bases from V and 0 from J; bases not matched to a gene: 7. This CDR3 is built from 15 residues. Germline CDR1 MNHNY, CDR2 SVGAGI (reference sequence). The CDR3: CASIWDRRMNTEAFF. The DNA for the CDR3 is TGTGCCAGCATATGGGACAGGAGGATGAACACTGAAGCTTTCTTT.

This rearrangement joins TRBV11-2 to TRBJ2-1, with D perhaps matching TRBD2 (5 bases). CDR3 length equals 14 residues. The germline V gene has CDR1 SGHAT and CDR2 FQNNGV. Deletions cut 1 base from V and 6 bases from J, with 10 bases between. The CDR3 region is CASSLGSAGNEQFF. CDR3 DNA sequence: TGTGCCAGCAGCTTAGGGTCGGCGGGCAATGAGCAGTTCTTC.

The chain carries TRBV4-3 and TRBJ2-2; TRBD2 matches 7 bases. This CDR3 region has 18 residues. Germline loops: CDR1 LGHNA, CDR2 YSLEER. Trimming took 0 bases from V and 1 from J; bases not matched to a gene: 8. DNA of the CDR3: TGCGCCAGCAGCCAAGATTGGGGAGGGGCCTTGAACACCGGGGAGCTGTTTTTT. It specifies CASSQDWGGALNTGELFF.

The chain is built from TRBV19 and TRBJ2-7; possible D gene TRBD2, 6 bases. Germline V gene data show CDR1 as LNHDA and CDR2 as SQIVND (reference sequence). V gave up 3 bases and J gave up 3 bases, with 15 bases separating them. There are 15 residues in the CDR3. This chain's CDR3 is CASSIRGGLLYEQYF. The CDR3 coding sequence is TGTGCCAGTAGTATTAGGGGAGGACTCCTCTACGAGCAGTACTTC.

The rearrangement joins TRBV30 to TRBJ2-3; 9 bases line up with TRBD1. Germline V CDR1 and CDR2: GTSNPN, SVGIG (reference sequence). This CDR3 has 15 residues. J was trimmed by 4 bases and V by 0 bases; bases with no gene match: 5. The CDR3 region is CAWSVPGQGADTQYF. In nucleotides, the CDR3 is TGTGCCTGGAGTGTACCGGGACAGGGTGCAGATACGCAGTATTTT. The full variable domain, its missing parts supplied by reference TRBV30 and TRBJ2-3, is SQTIHQWPATLVQPVGSPLSLECTVEGTSNPNLYWYRQAAGRGLQLLFYSVGIGQISSEVPQNLSASRPQDRQFILSSKKLLLSDSGFYLCAWSVPGQGADTQYFGPGTRLTVL.

The rearrangement links TRBV28 to TRBJ1-5; possibly TRBD1 for D (5 bases). The CDR3 is made up of 18 amino acids. The V gene lost 2 bases and the J gene lost 0 bases, with 17 bases spanning the gap. The germline V gene has CDR1 MDHEN and CDR2 SYDVKM. The CDR3 sequence is CASSLVVGVGDSNQPQHF. CDR3 in DNA: TGTGCCAGCAGTTTAGTGGTAGGGGTAGGGGATAGCAATCAGCCCCAGCATTTT.